The 21 T cell receptor beta chains listed next were all sequenced from one sample in a study of shared clonotypes between healthy human individuals. TCRdb's table, derived via immunoSEQ multiplex PCR, lists solely in-frame clones and lacks some. The sample carries about 2 million clones, roughly 94% recorded once. Source material: naive CD4+ T cells sorted from blood. The subset was: CD45RA+ positively selected. These receptors came from a man aged 18 to 29 in good health.

This chain joins TRBV10-3 and TRBJ2-1, with TRBD2 matching over 12 bases. This CDR3 comprises 14 residues. Germline V gene data show CDR1 as ENHRY and CDR2 as SYGVKD. V shed 7 bases and J 6 bases; nucleotides not matched to a gene: 4. CDR3 nucleotide sequence: TGTGCCATCACCGGGACTAGCGGGTTCAATGAGCAGTTCTTC. This encodes CAITGTSGFNEQFF.

The chain is built from TRBV7-2 and TRBJ1-2; D is unclear. Trimming pared 1 base from V and 1 base from J, leaving 7 bases between. Germline V gene data show CDR1 as SGHTA and CDR2 as FQGNSA. The CDR3 sequence is 14 residues long. The CDR3 region has the DNA TGTGCCAGCAGCTTAGATCCCGTTAACTATGGCTACACCTTC. Translated: CASSLDPVNYGYTF.

This chain links TRBV6-5 with TRBJ1-4; D is ambiguous. Germline-derived CDR1 and CDR2 are MNHEY and SVGAGI. The germline V and J ends were trimmed by 2 bases and 6 bases, with 7 bases remaining between them. The CDR3 loop spans 13 amino acids. The CDR3 coding sequence is TGTGCCAGCAGTTACCGACACCATGAAAAACTGTTTTTT. Protein sequence: CASSYRHHEKLFF.

The gene calls are TRBV10-3 and TRBJ1-2; 10 positions match TRBD1. This CDR3 has 13 residues. Trimming at V came to 10 bases and at J to 4 bases, leaving 6 bases not matched to a gene. Germline V CDR1 and CDR2: ENHRY, SYGVKD. In DNA form, the CDR3 reads TGTGCCACTCGACAGGGGGCAATCTATGGCTACACCTTC. Protein product: CATRQGAIYGYTF.

Only one count was recorded for this clone. The chain carries TRBV28 and TRBJ1-2, with D possibly TRBD1 on 5 matching bases. V dropped 0 bases and J dropped 3 bases, with 5 bases sitting between them. This CDR3 is 13 amino acids long. Germline V gene data show CDR1 as MDHEN and CDR2 as SYDVKM. The CDR3 DNA sequence: TGTGCCAGCAGTTTATGGACAGACTATGGCTACACCTTC. Amino acids: CASSLWTDYGYTF.

The chain recombines TRBV6-4 with TRBJ2-5; possibly TRBD1 for D (6 bases). V lost 6 bases and J lost 5, with 16 bases in between. The CDR3 runs 14 residues. CDR1 MRHNA and CDR2 SNTAGT come from the germline V gene. The CDR3 sequence is CASSDCRGRETQYF. CDR3 DNA sequence: TGTGCCAGCAGCGATTGCAGGGGTCGGGAGACCCAGTACTTC.

V gene TRBV10-3 combines with J gene TRBJ1-6; 10 nucleotides align to TRBD1. CDR1 is ENHRY and CDR2 is SYGVKD in the germline V gene. The CDR3 loop spans 18 amino acids. V shed 1 base and J 8 bases; nucleotides not matched to a gene: 11. The CDR3 sequence is CAISEFTAGTGDHSPLHF. The CDR3 bases are TGTGCCATCAGTGAGTTTACCGCCGGGACAGGGGATCATTCACCCCTCCACTTT.

This clone was recorded once. In the same sample, other DNA sequences code for this CDR3. The chain carries TRBV7-2 and TRBJ1-5; D call uncertain. Germline CDR1 reads SGHTA; CDR2 reads FQGNSA. This CDR3 is 12 amino acids long. The V end was cut by 5 bases, the J end by 1 base, with 3 bases between. This CDR3 is CASSESNQPQHF. Written as DNA, the CDR3 is TGTGCCAGCAGCGAGAGCAATCAGCCCCAGCATTTT. The full variable domain, completed using reference TRBV7-2 and TRBJ1-5, is GAGVSQSPSNKVTEKGKDVELRCDPISGHTALYWYRQSLGQGLEFLIYFQGNSAPDKSGLPSDRFSAERTGGSVSTLTIQRTQQEDSAVYLCASSESNQPQHFGDGTRLSIL.

The genes are TRBV14 and TRBJ2-3, with D unclear. The CDR3 totals 12 residues. CDR1 and CDR2 (germline): SGHDN, FVKESK. V was pared by 3 bases and J by 8 bases, with 9 bases between. The CDR3 is CASSHAQFTQYF. The CDR3 bases are TGTGCCAGCAGCCATGCTCAATTTACGCAGTATTTT.

The rearrangement joins TRBV16 to TRBJ1-6; D gene unclear. V lost 2 bases and J 7 bases, leaving 9 bases between the germline ends. CDR1 and CDR2 from the germline V gene are KGHSY and FQNENV. The CDR3 has 14 amino acids. The CDR3 region has the DNA TGTGCCAGCAGCCAAGTGTACAGAAATTCACCCCTCCACTTT. Translating it yields CASSQVYRNSPLHF. Complete variable domain (other parts from reference TRBV16 and TRBJ1-6): GEEVAQTPKHLVRGEGQKAKLYCAPIKGHSYVFWYQQVLKNEFKFLISFQNENVFDETGMPKERFSAKCLPNSPCSLEIQATKLEDSAVYFCASSQVYRNSPLHFGNGTRLTVT.

The chain recombines TRBV27 with TRBJ1-1; maybe TRBD1 (5 bases). The germline V gene has CDR1 MNHEY and CDR2 SMNVEV (reference sequence). Between the trimmed V and J ends, which lost 7 bases and 2 bases, there was a span of 17 bases. The CDR3 covers 15 residues. This chain's CDR3 is CASTHSGGGNTEAFF. CDR3 in DNA: TGTGCCAGCACCCATAGCGGGGGGGGAAACACTGAAGCTTTCTTT.

CDR3 DNA: TGTGCCAGCACCTCGGACAGGGTGGTATCTGAAGCTTTCTTT. It translates to CASTSDRVVSEAFF. J is TRBJ1-1 and V is TRBV11-2, with 8 bases matching TRBD1. Germline CDR1 SGHAT, CDR2 FQNNGV. The J segment lost 6 bases and the V segment lost 7 bases, leaving 10 bases of the junction unmatched. CDR3 length: 14 residues.

This chain connects TRBV6-5 to TRBJ2-5; 10 bases agree with TRBD2. Per germline, CDR1 MNHEY and CDR2 SVGAGI. Unmatched junction bases numbered 7, after V lost 7 bases and J lost 5 bases. This CDR3 is 14 amino acids long. In DNA form, the CDR3 reads TGTGCCAGCAAAAGCGGGGGGGCCTTTGAGACCCAGTACTTC. It specifies CASKSGGAFETQYF.

The chain is built from TRBV11-2 and TRBJ2-3; possibly TRBD1 or TRBD2 for D (7 bases each). Trimming took off 4 bases at V and 3 bases at J, with 20 bases between the two ends. In germline, CDR1 is SGHAT, CDR2 FQNNGV. The CDR3 has 17 residues. The CDR3 sequence: CASSSMTGTMNTDTQYF. The CDR3 nucleotides read TGTGCCAGCAGCTCCATGACAGGGACTATGAATACAGATACGCAGTATTTT.

The chain employs TRBV5-1 and TRBJ2-7, with D unresolved. The V end lost 3 bases, the J end lost 4 bases, and 23 bases lay between the germline ends. Germline loops: CDR1 SGHRS, CDR2 YFSETQ. This CDR3 has 17 amino acids. CDR3 amino acids: CASSSTFQPLNPYEQYF. As DNA, the CDR3 is TGCGCCAGCAGCTCAACTTTTCAACCCTTGAACCCATACGAGCAGTACTTC.

The chain joins TRBV7-9 to TRBJ1-3; TRBD1 might be the D (5 bases). This CDR3 spans 16 amino acids. Between the trimmed V and J ends, which lost 2 bases and 0 bases, there was a span of 11 bases. CDR1 and CDR2 (germline): SEHNR, FQNEAQ (reference sequence). The CDR3 loop is CASSLSGGHSGNTIYF. DNA for the CDR3: TGTGCCAGCAGCTTAAGTGGCGGACACTCTGGAAACACCATATATTTT.

Turning to this clone: The sample has other DNA sequences that encode this CDR3 too. The chain uses TRBV7-2 and TRBJ2-3; tentatively, D is TRBD2 (5 bases). Germline CDR1 is SGHTA and CDR2 is FQGNSA. The CDR3 loop spans 12 amino acids. Trimming stripped 8 bases from V and 0 bases from J, with 6 bases between. CDR3 DNA sequence: TGTGCCAGCGGCGGGAGCACAGATACGCAGTATTTT. It codes for CASGGSTDTQYF.

The chain combines TRBV28 with TRBJ1-1; D not resolved. The length of the CDR3 is 13 residues. Per the germline V gene, CDR1 is MDHEN and CDR2 is SYDVKM. V was shortened by 7 bases and J by 3 bases, with 12 bases between the two germline ends. The CDR3 sequence is CASISTRDTEAFF. The CDR3 nucleotides read TGTGCCAGCATATCGACCCGGGACACTGAAGCTTTCTTT.

J is TRBJ2-5 and V is TRBV7-6, with D perhaps TRBD2 (6 bases). The germline V gene encodes CDR1 SGHVS and CDR2 FNYEAQ. V was pared by 5 bases and J by 0 bases, with 16 bases between. CDR3 length equals 16 residues. The CDR3 region is CASSPWLATYQETQYF. Here the CDR3 DNA reads TGTGCCAGCAGCCCATGGCTAGCGACCTACCAAGAGACCCAGTACTTC.

This clone has just one count. V is TRBV28 and J is TRBJ2-3; D is ambiguous. Trimming took off 2 bases at V and 8 bases at J, with 5 bases between the two ends. The germline gives CDR1 MDHEN, CDR2 SYDVKM. This CDR3 is 11 amino acids long. The CDR3 region is CASSLTTTQYF. Written as DNA, the CDR3 is TGTGCCAGCAGTTTAACGACTACGCAGTATTTT.

The chain has TRBV5-1 and TRBJ2-3; D gene ambiguous. The V gene's germline CDR1 is SGHRS and CDR2 YFSETQ. The CDR3 consists of 13 residues. Trimming took 0 bases from V and 5 from J, leaving 7 bases between them. This chain's CDR3 is CASSLGFEDTQYF. CDR3 coding DNA: TGCGCCAGCAGCTTGGGCTTCGAAGATACGCAGTATTTT.